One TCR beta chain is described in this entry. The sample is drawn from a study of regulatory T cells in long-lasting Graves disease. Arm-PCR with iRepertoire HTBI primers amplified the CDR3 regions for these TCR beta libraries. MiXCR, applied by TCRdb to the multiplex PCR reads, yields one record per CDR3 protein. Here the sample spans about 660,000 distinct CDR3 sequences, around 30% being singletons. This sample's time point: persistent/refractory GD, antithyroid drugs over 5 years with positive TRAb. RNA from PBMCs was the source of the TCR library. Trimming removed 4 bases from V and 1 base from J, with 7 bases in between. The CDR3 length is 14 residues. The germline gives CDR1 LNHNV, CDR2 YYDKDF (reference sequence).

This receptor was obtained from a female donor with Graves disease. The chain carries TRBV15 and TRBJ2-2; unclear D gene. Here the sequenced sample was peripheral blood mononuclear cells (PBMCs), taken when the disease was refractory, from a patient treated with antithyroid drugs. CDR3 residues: CATSKDGNTGELFF. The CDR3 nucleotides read TGTGCCACCAGCAAGGACGGGAACACCGGGGAGCTGTTTTTT.